This T cell receptor (beta chain) was found in a study of T cell repertoires in cytomegalovirus infection. Overall study: As its CMV epitopes, the study selected recently identified HLA-C-restricted and well-studied HLA-B-restricted targets. Public TCR beta signatures were indicative of both CMV infection and a matching HLA type.

As regards this clonotype: Its matching antigen is unknown.

From the reads, TCRdb called clonotypes with MiXCR, one entry per CDR3 protein. The table includes 450,000 to 550,000 distinct CDR3 sequences, approximately 46% detected once. The CDR3 spans 14 residues. Trimming stripped 4 bases from V and 2 bases from J, with 9 bases between. The germline gives CDR1 SEHNR, CDR2 FQNEAQ (reference sequence). General study points: CMV-specific HLA-C-restricted TCR beta clonotypes dominated the ex vivo response.

The chain has TRBV7-9 and TRBJ1-3; weak D call: TRBD1 (5 bases). The clonotype was recovered from a human donor in good health (CMV status not recorded). Some clones in this sample may be carry-over from other donors' samples. The sequenced sample was cultured PBMCs, obtained from culture after CMV antigen stimulation. The CDR3 here is CASSSTEPGNTIYF. CDR3 coding DNA: TGTGCCAGCAGCTCGACAGAGCCTGGAAACACCATATATTTT.